Described below is a single T cell receptor beta chain sequence and its context. The data belong to a study of T cells after posttransplantation cyclophosphamide. The CDR3 has 11 residues. The V gene's germline CDR1 is SGHDN and CDR2 FVKESK. Sequenced by immunoSEQ multiplex PCR; TCRdb stores in-frame clones only, minus some. The sample has 25,000 to 30,000 clones, 86% seen once; the top ten hold roughly 3.5%. V gene TRBV14 combines with J gene TRBJ1-4; D not certain. The clonotype comes from a man aged 45-65 years. Sequencing was performed on PBMCs. The CDR3, as DNA: TGTACCGAGGGAACTAATGAAAAACTGTTTTTT. Translating gives CTEGTNEKLFF. The variable domain in full, with the rest retrieved from reference TRBV14 and TRBJ1-4, is EAGVTQFPSHSVIEKGQTVTLRCDPISGHDNLYWYRRVMGKEIKFLLHFVKESKQDESGMPNNRFLAERTGGTYSTLKVQPAELEDSGVYFCTEGTNEKLFFGSGTQLSVL.